Each of the 15 T cell receptor beta chains below was sequenced from the same sample in a study of cytomegalovirus exposure and HLA in healthy donors. This PCR relied on a set of 60 Vbeta primers and 13 Jbeta primers. Generated by immunoSEQ multiplex PCR, the TCRdb table keeps only in-frame clones and is missing some. The repertoire holds about 67,000 clones, with 55% to 80% as singletons. Material: PBMCs. The receptors derive from a woman in her twenties or thirties in good health and CMV-seronegative.

This clone occurred once. The chain combines TRBV4-3 with TRBJ1-2; D not certain. The germline gives CDR1 LGHNA, CDR2 YSLEER. There are 15 residues in the CDR3. V shed 0 bases and J shed 2 bases, with 10 bases lying between them. CDR3 amino acids: CASSQDLGFNYGYTF. CDR3 nucleotides: TGCGCCAGCAGCCAAGATCTAGGTTTCAACTATGGCTACACCTTC.

V gene TRBV4-1 combines with J gene TRBJ2-1; 10 bases map to TRBD2. With V trimmed by 3 bases and J by 2 bases, 4 bases remained unmatched. CDR1 and CDR2 from the germline V gene are MGHRA and YSYEKL. The CDR3 sequence is 16 residues long. CDR3 DNA sequence: TGCGCCAGCAGCCATACTAGCGGGGACACCTACAATGAGCAGTTCTTC. Translation: CASSHTSGDTYNEQFF.

This clone came up a few times. V is TRBV10-3 and J is TRBJ2-3, with 9 bases matching TRBD2. The germline CDR1 and CDR2 sequences are ENHRY and SYGVKD. CDR3 length: 18 residues. V was pared by 7 bases and J by 1 base, with 15 bases of the junction left unmatched. CDR3 in DNA: TGTGCCATCACCCGCGGGCCCCAAAGACTAGCGGGCACAGATACGCAGTATTTT. It encodes CAITRGPQRLAGTDTQYF.

The chain carries TRBV5-1 and TRBJ2-3; 8 positions agree with TRBD2. CDR3 length: 16 amino acids. Trimming took 1 base from V and 0 from J; bases not matched to a gene: 4. The germline V gene has CDR1 SGHRS and CDR2 YFSETQ. The CDR3 nucleotides read TGCGCCAGCAGCTTGACGGGAGGGTCTAGCACAGATACGCAGTATTTT. This translates into CASSLTGGSSTDTQYF.

As DNA, the CDR3 is TGCGCCAGCAGCCAAGGGTGGGGGGTCGATACGCAGTATTTT. It translates to CASSQGWGVDTQYF. This sequence joins TRBV4-3 and TRBJ2-3, with D tentatively TRBD2 (6 bases). Trimming cost V 1 base and J 6 bases, with 11 bases left between them. Germline V gene sequence: CDR1 LGHNA, CDR2 YSLEER. This CDR3 region has 14 residues.

This clone turned up a few times. The chain uses TRBV5-4 and TRBJ2-7; possible D gene TRBD2, 6 bases. The V gene's germline CDR1 is SGHNT and CDR2 YYREEE (reference sequence). V was cut by 4 bases and J by 2 bases, with 16 bases left in between. This CDR3 contains 15 residues. In DNA, the CDR3 is TGTGCCAGCAGCCCGGATGGGGGAGGAACCTACGAGCAGTACTTC. Amino acid sequence: CASSPDGGGTYEQYF.

This chain links TRBV5-8 with TRBJ1-3; D might be TRBD1 (5 bases). CDR3 size: 17 residues. Trimming took 6 bases from V and 0 from J, leaving 19 bases between them. Germline V gene sequence: CDR1 SGHTS, CDR2 YDEGEE. This chain's CDR3 is CASTQLGVQVSGNTIYF. The CDR3 nucleotides read TGTGCCAGCACTCAACTTGGGGTACAGGTCTCTGGAAACACCATATATTTT.

This clone was seen only a few times. The chain has TRBV7-2 and TRBJ1-4; D gene uncertain. From germline, CDR1 is SGHTA and CDR2 FQGNSA. With 1 base removed from V and 8 bases from J, the gap between germline ends came to 5 bases. This CDR3 has 12 amino acids. In DNA, the CDR3 is TGTGCCAGCAGCTTAGTGGGCGAAAAACTGTTTTTT. Translation gives CASSLVGEKLFF.

Only one count was recorded for this clone. V and J are TRBV10-3 and TRBJ1-5, with TRBD1 matching over 7 bases. The CDR3 contains 14 residues. V shed 3 bases and J 4 bases; nucleotides not matched to a gene: 3. Germline CDR1 is ENHRY and CDR2 is SYGVKD. CDR3 bases: TGTGCCATCAGTGAAGGGGGCCTTAATCAGCCCCAGCATTTT. Protein sequence: CAISEGGLNQPQHF.

This chain connects TRBV10-2 to TRBJ1-2; 8 nucleotides align to TRBD1. Germline lookup yields CDR1 WSHSY and CDR2 SAAADI. There are 13 residues in the CDR3. Trimming took 6 bases from V and 3 from J; bases not matched to a gene: 3. CDR3 amino acids: CASSVDRDYGYTF. As DNA, the CDR3 is TGCGCCAGCAGCGTGGACAGGGACTATGGCTACACCTTC.

The V call is TRBV11-2, the J call TRBJ1-2; D remains ambiguous. This CDR3 is built from 15 residues. Deletions cut 5 bases from V and 0 bases from J, with 13 bases between. Germline V CDR1 and CDR2: SGHAT, FQNNGV. This chain's CDR3 is CASSPLRSSNYGYTF. CDR3 DNA sequence: TGTGCCAGCAGCCCATTACGGTCCTCTAACTATGGCTACACCTTC.

The V and J genes are TRBV6-1 and TRBJ2-5; a weak D match, TRBD1 (6 bases). Germline CDR1 is MNHNS and CDR2 is SASEGT. V was shortened by 3 bases and J by 5 bases, with 10 bases between the two germline ends. The CDR3 has 13 residues. The CDR3 DNA reads TGTGCCAGCAGTGATGGACAGTGGGAGACCCAGTACTTC. This sequence encodes CASSDGQWETQYF.

The chain has TRBV7-2 and TRBJ1-5; perhaps TRBD1 as D (5 bases). V was pared by 0 bases and J by 3 bases, with 9 bases between. The CDR3 sequence is 15 residues long. The germline V gene has CDR1 SGHTA and CDR2 FQGNSA. The CDR3 DNA reads as TGTGCCAGCAGCTTAGCAGACAGCCCCAATCAGCCCCAGCATTTT. The encoded protein is CASSLADSPNQPQHF.

This clone was observed a few times. The chain joins TRBV10-3 to TRBJ1-3; 9 bases fit TRBD1. The CDR3 has 18 residues. V lost 2 bases to trimming and J lost 0 bases; unmatched junction nucleotides: 8. CDR1 and CDR2 from the germline V gene are ENHRY and SYGVKD. The CDR3 bases are TGTGCCATCAGTGAGGCCCCACAGGGGGCAAGCTCTGGAAACACCATATATTTT. Protein sequence: CAISEAPQGASSGNTIYF.

This clone turned up a few times. The gene calls are TRBV6-6 and TRBJ2-5, with D perhaps matching TRBD1 (5 bases). The germline V and J ends were trimmed by 6 bases and 4 bases, with 15 bases remaining between them. Germline V lookup: CDR1 MNHNY, CDR2 SVGAGI (reference sequence). The CDR3 covers 14 residues. In DNA, the CDR3 is TGTGCCAGCAGGCCTGGGGCCACGGCAGAGACCCAGTACTTC. Residues: CASRPGATAETQYF.